A single T cell receptor (beta chain) is shown here with its context. What it binds is not known. Clones were read by immunoSEQ multiplex PCR, and TCRdb kept only the in-frame ones, dropping some. The repertoire holds over 100,000 clones, with 91% as singletons. V was shortened by 0 bases and J by 2 bases, with 11 bases between the two germline ends. The CDR3 is made up of 17 amino acids. From germline, CDR1 is MNHNS and CDR2 SASEGT. These data belong to a study of T cell responses to AZD1222 COVID-19 vaccine. Study-level points and caveats: A mostly white British donor set with more females was recruited, and clonal diversity was possibly underestimated. Variant regions that are unmutated are reportedly the target of nearly half of spike-specific TCRs. Only after the peak T cell response were repertoires sampled. Breadth and depth of Spike-specific TCRs rose after two AZD1222 doses.

This TCR was sampled from an adult in good health. The sample here was peripheral blood, taken on day 0 of AZD1222 vaccination. The chain is built from TRBV6-1 and TRBJ2-6; no clear D. The CDR3 nucleotides read TGTGCCAGCAGTGAAGCCCGGGCCTTGACTGGGGCCAACGTCCTGACTTTC. Translation: CASSEARALTGANVLTF.